Listed below are T cell receptor beta chains from one sample, sequenced in a study of breast tumors, draining lymph nodes, adjacent tissues. TCRdb independently ran MiXCR on the multiplex PCR reads; one entry per CDR3 protein. The table has tens of thousands of distinct CDR3 sequences, more than 25% seen once. The source material was axillary lymph node tissue. The receptor set was obtained from a female donor with breast cancer. Some clones in this sample may be carry-over from other donors' samples. The CDR3 runs from the conserved cysteine through the conserved F or W. The D gene is left open where the match is weak. Clone size is stated in some rows and not others, as once, few, many or a class when expanded.

CDR3 protein	CDR3 DNA	CDR3 length	clone size	D gene	V gene	J gene
CASGGLGGLGFF	TGTGCCAGCGGGGGACTGGGGGGATTAGGATTTTTT	12	NA	NA	TRBV28	TRBJ2-2
CSARDANSETTIYF	TGCAGTGCTAGGGACGCAAACTCTGAAACCACCATATATTTT	14	few	NA	TRBV20-1	TRBJ1-3
CASSPNVGTDTQYF	TGCGCCAGCAGCCCAAATGTGGGCACAGATACGCAGTATTTT	14	many	NA	TRBV5-1	TRBJ2-3
CSAGSGPYGYTF	TGCAGTGCTGGTAGCGGACCTTATGGCTACACCTTC	12	many	NA	TRBV20-1	TRBJ1-2
CASSREGSSDQPQHF	TGCGCCAGCAGCCGGGAGGGTTCATCCGATCAGCCCCAGCATTTT	15	many	NA	TRBV5-1	TRBJ1-5
CSARASGEQFF	TGCAGTGCTAGGGCTAGCGGGGAGCAGTTCTTC	11	many	TRBD2	TRBV20-1	TRBJ2-1
CASSRVTGPIYEQYF	TGCGCCAGCAGCCGAGTAACCGGGCCGATCTACGAGCAGTACTTC	15	many	NA	TRBV4-1	TRBJ2-7
CASRGGGTDTQYF	TGCGCCAGCAGGGGGGGGGGCACAGATACGCAGTATTTT	13	few	TRBD2	TRBV10-2	TRBJ2-3
CASSRDLKNTIYF	TGTGCCAGCAGCCGCGACCTGAAAAACACCATATATTTT	13	many	NA	TRBV11-2	TRBJ1-3
CATSDFGGQSTDTQYF	TGTGCCACCAGTGATTTCGGCGGGCAGAGCACAGATACGCAGTATTTT	16	many	NA	TRBV24-1	TRBJ2-3
CASSLIPGTAEQFF	TGTGCCAGCAGCTTAATACCCGGGACAGCCGAGCAGTTCTTC	14	many	TRBD1	TRBV7-3	TRBJ2-1
CASSLRAGGPSGELFF	TGTGCCAGCAGCTTACGGGCGGGAGGGCCTTCCGGGGAGCTGTTTTTT	16	NA	TRBD2	TRBV7-2	TRBJ2-2
CASTLDRGTGELFF	TGTGCCAGCACCCTAGACAGGGGGACCGGGGAGCTGTTTTTT	14	many	TRBD1	TRBV6-6	TRBJ2-2
CSARVLLAGGFNEQFF	TGCAGTGCTAGAGTCCTACTAGCGGGAGGGTTCAATGAGCAGTTCTTC	16	many	TRBD2	TRBV20-1	TRBJ2-1
CASSQDGSPGVDEQFF	TGTGCCAGCAGCCAAGATGGGAGCCCGGGAGTTGATGAGCAGTTCTTC	16	many	NA	TRBV3-1	TRBJ2-1
CASSHPGDTQYF	TGTGCCAGCAGTCACCCGGGTGATACGCAGTATTTT	12	many	NA	TRBV6-5	TRBJ2-3
CATSRFRDRGREKLFF	TGTGCCACCAGCAGATTCAGAGACAGGGGACGGGAAAAACTGTTTTTT	16	many	TRBD1	TRBV15	TRBJ1-4
CASSANSNQPQHF	TGTGCCAGCAGCGCGAATAGCAATCAGCCCCAGCATTTT	13	many	NA	TRBV7-3	TRBJ1-5